What follows are 14 T cell receptor beta chains derived from one specimen sequenced in a study of T cells in Graves' hyperthyroidism and ophthalmopathy (dated by TCRdb to between 2018 and 2021). Library creation used multiplex PCR. This sample was sequenced with an Illumina HiSeq 2000. The TCR beta CDR3 regions were amplified from RNA transcripts. The first round of RT-PCR for the TCR CDR3 was performed with the HTBI primer set and the Qiagen OneStep RT-PCR kit. The raw public reads went through TCRdb reprocessing: fastp at Q25, MiXCR clone calling, in-frame beta chains kept. When rows share a CDR3 protein, they turn into one entry using the most common DNA and genes. The sample profile shows some 360,000 distinct CDR3 sequences; 15% to 20% of them were found once. The ten largest account for around 16% of the sample. Sequenced: blood. Receptors originate from a middle-aged woman with Graves' ophthalmopathy.

This clonotype has a count of ten or more. J is TRBJ2-7 and V is TRBV5-1; TRBD2 matches at 9 bases. This CDR3 region has 13 residues. CDR1 SGHRS and CDR2 YFSETQ come from the germline V gene. Trimming took 3 bases from V and 5 from J; bases not matched to a gene: 3. The DNA for the CDR3 is TGCGCCAGCAGCTCTTGGACTAGCGACGAGCAGTACTTC. This sequence encodes CASSSWTSDEQYF.

This clonotype was seen once. The V and J genes are TRBV29-1 and TRBJ2-5, with TRBD2 identical over 10 bases. The CDR3 totals 14 residues. The germline CDR1 and CDR2 sequences are SQVTM and ANQGSEA. J gave up 5 bases and V 2 bases, and 5 bases lay outside the gene matches. CDR3 DNA: TGCAGCGTTGAAAGTCTAGCGGGGGACGAGACCCAGTACTTC. Its protein product is CSVESLAGDETQYF. The full variable domain, its missing parts supplied by reference TRBV29-1 and TRBJ2-5, is SAVISQKPSRDICQRGTSLTIQCQVDSQVTMMFWYRQQPGQSLTLIATANQGSEATYESGFVIDKFPISRPNLTFSTLTVSNMSPEDSSIYLCSVESLAGDETQYFGPGTRLLVL.

This clonotype has at least ten counts. This sequence joins TRBV27 and TRBJ1-3, with 7 bases that match TRBD1. The CDR3 spans 14 residues. With 6 bases clipped from V and 2 bases from J, the junction kept 4 bases outside the gene matches. Germline V gene data show CDR1 as MNHEY and CDR2 as SMNVEV (reference sequence). The CDR3 region is CASSQTGAGNTIYF. The CDR3, as DNA: TGTGCCAGCAGCCAAACAGGGGCTGGAAACACCATATATTTT.

The table lists this clonotype with many counts. The chain links TRBV19 to TRBJ1-5; the D is unclear. CDR3 length: 13 residues. Germline-derived CDR1 and CDR2 are LNHDA and SQIVND (reference sequence). Trimming took 2 bases from V and 4 from J, leaving 6 bases between them. The CDR3 loop is CASSIRENQPQHF. The CDR3 bases are TGTGCCAGTAGTATAAGAGAAAATCAGCCCCAGCATTTT.

The chain couples TRBV15 to TRBJ1-3; D might be TRBD1 (5 bases). The CDR3 length is 15 residues. Germline loops: CDR1 LNHNV, CDR2 YYDKDF (reference sequence). Trimming pared 8 bases from V and 0 bases from J, leaving 14 bases between. The CDR3 sequence is CATSITGLSGNTIYF. CDR3 DNA sequence: TGTGCCACCTCAATTACAGGTCTCTCTGGAAACACCATATATTTT.

This rearrangement joins TRBV28 to TRBJ2-7; no definite D call. The germline V gene encodes CDR1 MDHEN and CDR2 SYDVKM. This CDR3 contains 13 residues. The ends were cut back, 5 bases at V and 2 bases at J, with 10 bases in the middle. The CDR3 sequence: CASSIRTTYEQYF. CDR3 DNA sequence: TGTGCCAGCAGTATAAGGACCACCTACGAGCAGTACTTC.

J is TRBJ2-7 and V is TRBV6-1; 12 nucleotides agree with TRBD1. This CDR3 is 15 amino acids long. The V and J ends lost 6 bases and 5 bases, in that order; junction bases with no gene match: 8. CDR1 MNHNS and CDR2 SASEGT come from the germline V gene. For the CDR3, the DNA is TGTGCCAGCAGCTTCCGGGACAGGGGGCAAAACGAGCAGTACTTC. This gives the protein CASSFRDRGQNEQYF.

The rearrangement uses TRBV6-1 and TRBJ1-1; 7 bases align to TRBD1. The junction had 13 bases not matched to a gene; V was cut back by 10 bases and J by 8 bases. CDR1 and CDR2 (germline): MNHNS, SASEGT. The CDR3 runs 13 residues. CDR3 loop: CATRGGTAVEAFF. The CDR3 DNA is TGTGCCACCCGAGGGGGGACAGCGGTAGAAGCTTTCTTT.

The table lists this clonotype with many counts. The CDR3 DNA is TGTGCCAGCAGTTTGAGGCTTTACGGCTACACCTTC. This codes for CASSLRLYGYTF. This chain uses TRBV28 with TRBJ1-2; D gene ambiguous. The ends were cut back, 3 bases at V and 8 bases at J, with 10 bases in the middle. The germline gives CDR1 MDHEN, CDR2 SYDVKM. The CDR3 is 12 amino acids.

In this sample, this clonotype turned up many times. This chain joins TRBV29-1 and TRBJ2-7, with 7 positions matching TRBD1. Per germline, CDR1 SQVTM and CDR2 ANQGSEA. This CDR3 comprises 12 residues. Trimming took 5 bases from V and 10 from J; bases not matched to a gene: 11. The CDR3 DNA follows: TGCAGCGTTATCGGGACAGCTTCCGGACAGTACTTC. The encoded protein is CSVIGTASGQYF.

In this sample, this clonotype turned up many times. The chain recombines TRBV30 with TRBJ1-5, with D unresolved. The V end lost 3 bases, the J end lost 4 bases, and 10 bases lay between the germline ends. Germline CDR1 reads GTSNPN; CDR2 reads SVGIG (reference sequence). There are 13 residues in the CDR3. The CDR3 protein is CAWRGPGNQPQHF. CDR3 DNA sequence: TGTGCCTGGAGAGGGCCGGGGAATCAGCCCCAGCATTTT. Filled out from reference TRBV30 and TRBJ1-5, the complete variable domain reads SQTIHQWPATLVQPVGSPLSLECTVEGTSNPNLYWYRQAAGRGLQLLFYSVGIGQISSEVPQNLSASRPQDRQFILSSKKLLLSDSGFYLCAWRGPGNQPQHFGDGTRLSIL.

This chain joins TRBV20-1 and TRBJ2-5, with D perhaps matching TRBD1 or TRBD2 (5 bases each). In germline, CDR1 is DFQATT, CDR2 SNEGSKA (reference sequence). The CDR3 has 15 amino acids. The V end lost 4 bases, the J end lost 5 bases, and 20 bases lay between the germline ends. The CDR3 DNA is TGCAGTGCTAAACAGGCCCTGGGGGATAGGGAGACCCAGTACTTC. Encoded protein: CSAKQALGDRETQYF.

This clonotype was counted many times. The chain couples TRBV6-4 to TRBJ1-2; tentative D call: TRBD1 (5 bases). V lost 3 bases, J lost 2 bases, and 19 bases lay in between. Germline V CDR1 and CDR2: MRHNA, SNTAGT. The CDR3 sequence is 17 residues long. For the CDR3, the DNA is TGTGCCAGCAGTGAGACCCTCAGACAGAGAAAGAACTATGGCTACACCTTC. Translating it yields CASSETLRQRKNYGYTF.

At least ten counts were recorded for this clonotype. The J gene is TRBJ1-1, the V gene TRBV11-2; TRBD1 aligns across 8 bases. V was clipped by 4 bases and J by 4 bases; unmatched bases: 5. Germline loops: CDR1 SGHAT, CDR2 FQNNGV. This CDR3 contains 14 residues. The CDR3 reads CASSSYTGGTEAFF. DNA for the CDR3: TGTGCCAGCAGCTCTTATACAGGGGGCACTGAAGCTTTCTTT. Using reference TRBV11-2 and TRBJ1-1 for the parts outside the CDR3, the full variable domain is EAGVAQSPRYKIIEKRQSVAFWCNPISGHATLYWYQQILGQGPKLLIQFQNNGVVDDSQLPKDRFSAERLKGVDSTLKIQPAKLEDSAVYLCASSSYTGGTEAFFGQGTRLTVV.